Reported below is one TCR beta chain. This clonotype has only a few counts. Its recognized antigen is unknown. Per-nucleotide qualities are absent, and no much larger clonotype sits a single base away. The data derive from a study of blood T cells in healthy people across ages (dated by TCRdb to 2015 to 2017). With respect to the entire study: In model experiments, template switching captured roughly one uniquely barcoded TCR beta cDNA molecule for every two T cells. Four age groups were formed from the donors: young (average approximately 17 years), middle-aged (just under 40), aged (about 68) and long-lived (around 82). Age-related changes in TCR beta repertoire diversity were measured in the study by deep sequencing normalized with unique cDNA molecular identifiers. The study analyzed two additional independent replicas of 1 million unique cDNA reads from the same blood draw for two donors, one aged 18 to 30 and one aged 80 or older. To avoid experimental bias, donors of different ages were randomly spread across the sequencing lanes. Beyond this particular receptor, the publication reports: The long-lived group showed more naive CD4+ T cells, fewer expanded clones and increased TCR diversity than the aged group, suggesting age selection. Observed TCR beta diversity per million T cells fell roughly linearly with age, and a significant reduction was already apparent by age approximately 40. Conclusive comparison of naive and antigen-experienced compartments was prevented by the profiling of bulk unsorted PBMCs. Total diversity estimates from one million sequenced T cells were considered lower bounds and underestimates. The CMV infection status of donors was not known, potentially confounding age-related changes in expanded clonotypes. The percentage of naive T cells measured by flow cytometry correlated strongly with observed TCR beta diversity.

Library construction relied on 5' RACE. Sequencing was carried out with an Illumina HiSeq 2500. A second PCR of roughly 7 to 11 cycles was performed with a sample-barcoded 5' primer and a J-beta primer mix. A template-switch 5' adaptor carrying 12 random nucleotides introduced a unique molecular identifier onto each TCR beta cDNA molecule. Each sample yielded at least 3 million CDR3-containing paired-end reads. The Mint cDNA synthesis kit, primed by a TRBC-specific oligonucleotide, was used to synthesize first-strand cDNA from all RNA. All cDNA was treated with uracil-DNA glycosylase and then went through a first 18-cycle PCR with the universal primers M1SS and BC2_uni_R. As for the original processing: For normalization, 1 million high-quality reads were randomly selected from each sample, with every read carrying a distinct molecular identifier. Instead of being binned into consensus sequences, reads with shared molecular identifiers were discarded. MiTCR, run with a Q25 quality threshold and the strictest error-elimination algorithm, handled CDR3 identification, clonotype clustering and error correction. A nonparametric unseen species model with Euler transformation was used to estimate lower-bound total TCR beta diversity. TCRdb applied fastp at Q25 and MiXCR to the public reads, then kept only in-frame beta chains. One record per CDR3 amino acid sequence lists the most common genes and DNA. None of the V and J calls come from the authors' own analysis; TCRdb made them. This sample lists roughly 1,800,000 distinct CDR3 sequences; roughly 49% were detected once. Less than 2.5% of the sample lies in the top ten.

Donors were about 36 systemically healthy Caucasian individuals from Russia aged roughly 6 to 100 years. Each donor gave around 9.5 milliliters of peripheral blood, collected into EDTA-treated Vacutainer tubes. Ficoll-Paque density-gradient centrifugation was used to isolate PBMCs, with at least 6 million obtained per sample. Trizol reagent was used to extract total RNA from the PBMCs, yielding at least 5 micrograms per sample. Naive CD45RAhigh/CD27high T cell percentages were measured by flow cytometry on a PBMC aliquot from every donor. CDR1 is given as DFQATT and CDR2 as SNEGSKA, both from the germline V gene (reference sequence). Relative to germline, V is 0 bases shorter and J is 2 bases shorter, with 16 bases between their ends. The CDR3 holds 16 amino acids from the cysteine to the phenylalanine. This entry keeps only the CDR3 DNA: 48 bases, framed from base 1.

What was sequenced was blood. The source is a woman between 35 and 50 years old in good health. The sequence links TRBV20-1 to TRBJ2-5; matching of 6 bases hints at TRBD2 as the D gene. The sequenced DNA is TGCAGTGCTAGAGACCCGTGGGGGGTAGGGCAAGAGACCCAGTACTTC. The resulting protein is CSARDPWGVGQETQYF.